These 10 T cell receptor beta chains share one sample of origin, sequenced in a study of T-cell memory formation after mild COVID-19. MiXCR was run by TCRdb on the 5' RACE reads, yielding one entry per CDR3 protein. The data contain about 270,000 distinct CDR3 sequences, roughly 17% of them singletons. Sequencing used PBMCs or a T cell subset sorted from them (not recorded which). The receptors here all came from a man younger than 35 who had mild COVID-19 (a few samples of this study predate the infection). Cell type and time point are not known.

This clonotype occurred a few times. The chain joins TRBV2 to TRBJ2-5; TRBD2 aligns across 13 bases. After removal of 4 bases from V and 4 bases from J, the junction contained 3 bases not matched to a gene. Germline V gene sequence: CDR1 SNHLY, CDR2 FYNNEI. The CDR3 is 15 amino acids. CDR3 bases: TGTGCCAGCAGTGGACGGACTAGCGGGGGAGAGACCCAGTACTTC. The encoded protein is CASSGRTSGGETQYF.

The table lists this clonotype with a few counts. The chain couples TRBV12-3 or TRBV12-4 to TRBJ2-5; 12 bases are shared with TRBD1. The CDR3 has 14 residues. J gave up 4 bases and V 6 bases, and 3 bases lay outside the gene matches. The DNA for the CDR3 is TGTGCCAGCAGGGGGACAGGGGGCAGAGAGACCCAGTACTTC. Translated: CASRGTGGRETQYF.

This clonotype was counted a few times. This chain joins TRBV7-2 and TRBJ1-1; D possibly corresponds to TRBD1 (5 bases). V was clipped by 3 bases and J by 5 bases, with 19 bases between them. CDR1 is SGHTA and CDR2 is FQGNSA in the germline V gene. The CDR3 is 16 amino acids. For the CDR3, the DNA is TGTGCCAGCAGCTTTGTGGGGACCCCACTTGGGACTGAAGCTTTCTTT. Translated, it gives CASSFVGTPLGTEAFF. Supplemented by reference TRBV7-2 and TRBJ1-1, the full variable domain reads GAGVSQSPSNKVTEKGKDVELRCDPISGHTALYWYRQSLGQGLEFLIYFQGNSAPDKSGLPSDRFSAERTGGSVSTLTIQRTQQEDSAVYLCASSFVGTPLGTEAFFGQGTRLTVV.

This clonotype was recorded a few times. This chain joins TRBV7-8 and TRBJ2-4; TRBD1 might be the D (6 bases). Looked up from germline, CDR1 is SGHVS and CDR2 is FQNEAQ. Trimming took off 1 base at V and 1 base at J, with 14 bases between the two ends. The CDR3 is 17 residues long. The CDR3 sequence: CASSLVFQGLAKNIQYF. CDR3 coding DNA: TGTGCCAGCAGCTTAGTATTTCAGGGGTTGGCCAAAAACATTCAGTACTTC.

The chain employs TRBV7-2 and TRBJ1-2, with D tentatively TRBD1 (6 bases). Germline-derived CDR1 and CDR2 are SGHTA and FQGNSA. The CDR3 covers 16 residues. The V and J ends lost 5 bases and 2 bases respectively, with 18 bases between them. The CDR3 coding sequence is TGTGCCAGCAGCCCCAGATTTGGGGGCACCAACTATGGCTACACCTTC. It translates to CASSPRFGGTNYGYTF.

In DNA, the CDR3 is TGTGCCAGCAGACTCGCCGGGACCAGAAGAGAGACCCAGTACTTC. It is translated as CASRLAGTRRETQYF. The V gene is TRBV6-5, the J gene TRBJ2-5; either TRBD1 or TRBD2 may supply D (5 bases each). The CDR3 consists of 15 residues. Germline assignment: CDR1 MNHEY and CDR2 SVGAGI. Between the trimmed V and J ends, which lost 6 bases and 4 bases, there was a span of 18 bases.

The chain links TRBV5-1 to TRBJ2-3; D tentatively fits TRBD1 or TRBD2 (8 bases each). Per germline, CDR1 SGHRS and CDR2 YFSETQ. The CDR3 is 17 amino acids. Trimming stripped 8 bases from V and 0 bases from J, with 22 bases between. CDR3 amino acids: CASQGASGGPSTDTQYF. In nucleotides, the CDR3 is TGCGCCAGTCAGGGGGCCAGCGGGGGTCCTAGCACAGATACGCAGTATTTT.

The V gene is TRBV5-1, the J gene TRBJ2-7; D is possibly TRBD1 or TRBD2 (5 bases each). The CDR3 has 16 residues. The germline V gene encodes CDR1 SGHRS and CDR2 YFSETQ. Trimming left V 0 bases short and J 0 bases short, with 13 bases between. Here the CDR3 reads CASSLVPGTGSYEQYF. In nucleotides, the CDR3 is TGCGCCAGCAGCTTGGTACCGGGGACGGGCTCCTACGAGCAGTACTTC.

The chain is built from TRBV7-2 and TRBJ2-2; 7 positions match TRBD1. CDR1 is SGHTA and CDR2 is FQGNSA in the germline V gene. The CDR3 contains 15 residues. V dropped 5 bases and J dropped 1; count of bases not matched to a gene: 4. CDR3 nucleotide sequence: TGTGCCAGCAGCCCTTGGACAGGGAACACCGGGGAGCTGTTTTTT. It translates to CASSPWTGNTGELFF.

This clonotype was counted between two and nine times. V and J are TRBV4-1 and TRBJ1-5, with D possibly TRBD1 on 5 matching bases. The length of the CDR3 is 14 residues. V lost 4 bases to trimming and J lost 3 bases, with 10 bases between them. CDR1 MGHRA and CDR2 YSYEKL come from the germline V gene. The CDR3 spells CASSRDSDNQPQHF. Here the CDR3 DNA reads TGCGCCAGCAGCCGAGACAGCGACAATCAGCCCCAGCATTTT.